The 2 T cell receptor beta chains reported below all come from one sample, sequenced in a study of blood T cell repertoires in COVID-19. The protocol was immunoSEQ multiplex PCR, while the TCRdb copy is restricted to in-frame clones and leaves out a portion. The sample yields about 250,000 clones, roughly 85% seen once. Material for sequencing was peripheral blood. The source is a woman between 25 and 40 years old with active or convalescent COVID-19.

J is TRBJ2-3 and V is TRBV7-2, with 8 nucleotides matching TRBD2. Germline CDR1 and CDR2: SGHTA and FQGNSA. The junction had 6 bases not matched to a gene; V was cut back by 5 bases and J by 2 bases. The CDR3 is made up of 15 amino acids. CDR3 residues: CASSRSGDLTDTQYF. Written as DNA, the CDR3 is TGTGCCAGCAGCCGTAGCGGGGACCTCACAGATACGCAGTATTTT.

This sequence joins TRBV5-1 and TRBJ1-1, with D possibly being TRBD1 (5 bases). This CDR3 comprises 15 residues. Trimming shortened V by 3 bases and J by 0 bases, and 12 bases separated the two germline ends. Per germline, CDR1 SGHRS and CDR2 YFSETQ. The CDR3 protein is CASSSGGGLNTEAFF. The CDR3 bases are TGCGCCAGCAGCTCGGGGGGAGGCTTGAACACTGAAGCTTTCTTT.